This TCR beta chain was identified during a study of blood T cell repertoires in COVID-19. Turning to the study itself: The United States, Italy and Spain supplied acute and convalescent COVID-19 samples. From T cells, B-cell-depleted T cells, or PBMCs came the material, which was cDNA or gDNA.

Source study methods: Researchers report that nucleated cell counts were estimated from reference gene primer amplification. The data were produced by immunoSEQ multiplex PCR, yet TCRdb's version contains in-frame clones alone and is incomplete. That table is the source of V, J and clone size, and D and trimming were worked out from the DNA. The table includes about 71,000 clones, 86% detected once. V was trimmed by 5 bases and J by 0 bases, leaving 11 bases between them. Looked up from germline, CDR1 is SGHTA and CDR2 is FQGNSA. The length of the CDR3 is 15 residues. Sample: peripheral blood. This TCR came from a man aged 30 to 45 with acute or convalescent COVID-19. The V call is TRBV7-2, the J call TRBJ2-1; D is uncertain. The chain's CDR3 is CASSNNPSSYNEQFF. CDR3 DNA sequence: TGTGCCAGCAGCAATAATCCTAGCTCCTACAATGAGCAGTTCTTC.